The 25 T cell receptor beta chains in this list originate from one sample, sequenced in a study of T cell responses to AZD1222 COVID-19 vaccine (dated by TCRdb to the early 2020s). Libraries were made using the immunoSEQ multiplex PCR assay. TCRdb retrieved this table from immuneACCESS and kept in-frame rearrangements only. Not all clones are present; in checked studies, unresolved V genes account for under half, and no reason is known for the remainder. The sample includes 150,000 or so clones, with around 85% observed a single time. In total, the top ten clones hold 5.5% to 6% of the sample. The time point tag for this specimen amounts to: baseline before first vaccination. The treatment or condition label corresponds to: meningococcal conjugate vaccine given as trial control. This material consisted of peripheral blood, taken on day 0 of MenACWY control vaccination. These receptors all stem from an adult in good health.

The rearrangement uses TRBV5-1 and TRBJ1-1; D is unresolved. This CDR3 is 13 amino acids long. The germline V gene encodes CDR1 SGHRS and CDR2 YFSETQ. With 2 bases removed from V and 5 bases from J, the gap between germline ends came to 10 bases. In DNA, the CDR3 is TGCGCCAGCAGCTTAGGCAGTGGGACTGAAGCTTTCTTT. Protein sequence: CASSLGSGTEAFF.

V gene TRBV6-5 combines with J gene TRBJ2-4; 8 bases line up with TRBD1. The germline V gene has CDR1 MNHEY and CDR2 SVGAGI. The CDR3 has 15 residues. The V segment lost 6 bases and the J segment 2 bases; nucleotides outside the gene matches: 6. The CDR3 spells CASRRQGTPKNIQYF. CDR3 bases: TGTGCCAGCAGAAGACAGGGGACACCCAAAAACATTCAGTACTTC.

The rearrangement uses TRBV9 and TRBJ1-1; tentative D call: TRBD1 (5 bases). The CDR3 covers 15 residues. The germline V and J ends were trimmed by 4 bases and 4 bases, with 17 bases remaining between them. CDR1 is SGDLS and CDR2 is YYNGEE in the germline V gene. The CDR3 loop reads CASSPAGRGGTEAFF. CDR3 DNA: TGTGCCAGCAGCCCTGCAGGGCGTGGAGGCACTGAAGCTTTCTTT.

The chain joins TRBV28 to TRBJ1-5; D is ambiguous. The germline CDR1 and CDR2 sequences are MDHEN and SYDVKM. Trimming pared 1 base from V and 1 base from J, leaving 8 bases between. The CDR3 runs to 15 residues. CDR3 in amino acids: CASSLSVGSNQPQHF. The DNA of the CDR3 is TGTGCCAGCAGTTTATCGGTAGGAAGCAATCAGCCCCAGCATTTT.

V is TRBV11-2 and J is TRBJ2-7, with D perhaps being TRBD1 or TRBD2 (5 bases each). In germline, CDR1 is SGHAT, CDR2 FQNNGV. The CDR3 runs 13 residues. V was trimmed by 6 bases and J by 9 bases, leaving 18 bases between them. The DNA for the CDR3 is TGTGCCAGCAGTCAATACGGGACCCCCGGGCAGTACGTC. This codes for CASSQYGTPGQYV.

J is TRBJ2-2 and V is TRBV5-6; tentatively, D is TRBD1 (6 bases). Trimming left V 0 bases short and J 5 bases short, with 20 bases between. Germline assignment: CDR1 SGHDT and CDR2 YYEEEE. The CDR3 runs to 18 residues. The CDR3 region is CASSLVVGWGRKTGELFF. The CDR3 DNA reads TGTGCCAGCAGCTTGGTTGTTGGTTGGGGGCGAAAGACCGGGGAGCTGTTTTTT.

The chain employs TRBV5-8 and TRBJ2-2; 14 nucleotides agree with TRBD2. This CDR3 contains 17 residues. Looked up from germline, CDR1 is SGHTS and CDR2 is YDEGEE. The J segment lost 1 base and the V segment lost 4 bases, leaving 3 bases of the junction unmatched. CDR3: CASSKGLAGENTGELFF. The CDR3 DNA reads as TGTGCCAGCAGCAAGGGACTAGCGGGAGAGAACACCGGGGAGCTGTTTTTT.

V gene TRBV12-3 or TRBV12-4 combines with J gene TRBJ2-3; possible D gene TRBD2, 6 bases. V was trimmed by 8 bases and J by 3 bases, leaving 12 bases between them. The CDR3 runs to 13 residues. Here the CDR3 DNA reads TGTGCCAGCTTATTCGGGAGAACAGATACGCAGTATTTT. It yields the protein CASLFGRTDTQYF.

The rearrangement joins TRBV19 to TRBJ1-5; D ambiguous. Trimming took 1 base from V and 7 from J, leaving 14 bases between them. Germline CDR1 is LNHDA and CDR2 is SQIVND (reference sequence). The CDR3 extends over 15 amino acids. CDR3: CASSIGVGFVQPQHF. In nucleotides, the CDR3 is TGTGCCAGTAGTATAGGGGTAGGATTTGTCCAGCCCCAGCATTTT.

The chain combines TRBV15 with TRBJ2-5; D unresolved. Germline V gene data show CDR1 as LNHNV and CDR2 as YYDKDF (reference sequence). Trimming took off 0 bases at V and 1 base at J, with 6 bases between the two ends. This CDR3 is built from 14 residues. In nucleotides, the CDR3 is TGTGCCACCAGCAGAGATATAGCCCAAGAGACCCAGTACTTC. It translates to CATSRDIAQETQYF.

The rearrangement joins TRBV5-1 to TRBJ1-2; D call uncertain. The CDR3 is made up of 15 amino acids. Trimming took 0 bases from V and 4 from J, leaving 13 bases between them. Germline V gene lookup returns CDR1 SGHRS and CDR2 YFSETQ. Here the CDR3 DNA reads TGCGCCAGCAGCTTGGCCGTCGGGCTGGGCTATGGCTACACCTTC. Its protein product is CASSLAVGLGYGYTF. Full variable domain (rest looked up from reference TRBV5-1 and TRBJ1-2): KAGVTQTPRYLIKTRGQQVTLSCSPISGHRSVSWYQQTPGQGLQFLFEYFSETQRNKGNFPGRFSGRQFSNSRSEMNVSTLELGDSALYLCASSLAVGLGYGYTFGSGTRLTVV.

The chain has TRBV27 and TRBJ2-5; either TRBD1 or TRBD2 may fit D (5 bases each). CDR1 and CDR2 from the germline V gene are MNHEY and SMNVEV (reference sequence). This CDR3 comprises 15 residues. V lost 2 bases to trimming and J lost 4 bases, with 14 bases between them. CDR3 coding DNA: TGTGCCAGCAGTTTAGGGTGGGGCGGAGGAGAGACCCAGTACTTC. Its protein product is CASSLGWGGGETQYF.

The chain carries TRBV5-6 and TRBJ2-3, with D uncertain. Germline CDR1 is SGHDT and CDR2 is YYEEEE. The V gene lost 3 bases and the J gene lost 9 bases, with 8 bases spanning the gap. There are 11 residues in the CDR3. The DNA for the CDR3 is TGTGCCAGCAGCTATGTGGGGACGCAGTATTTT. Protein sequence: CASSYVGTQYF.

This chain connects TRBV12-5 to TRBJ2-2, with D perhaps matching TRBD1 (6 bases). The CDR3 extends over 18 amino acids. Between the trimmed V and J ends, which lost 0 bases and 0 bases, there was a span of 14 bases. Germline V gene data show CDR1 as LGHNT and CDR2 as FRNRAP. CDR3 sequence: CASGLVLDGQTNTGELFF. Here the CDR3 DNA reads TGTGCTAGTGGTTTGGTTCTGGATGGACAGACGAACACCGGGGAGCTGTTTTTT.

The CDR3 here is CASSPGSGSYNEQFF. The CDR3 DNA reads as TGTGCCAGTAGCCCGGGGAGCGGATCCTACAATGAGCAGTTCTTC. This chain connects TRBV19 to TRBJ2-1; TRBD2 is a possible D gene (5 bases). Germline V gene lookup returns CDR1 LNHDA and CDR2 SQIVND (reference sequence). The CDR3 length is 15 residues. Trimming stripped 6 bases from V and 1 base from J, with 13 bases between.

The count of this clone is one. The genes are TRBV28 and TRBJ2-5, with D tentatively TRBD1 or TRBD2 (5 bases each). Trimming left V 4 bases short and J 0 bases short, with 18 bases between. The CDR3 totals 17 residues. Germline V gives CDR1 MDHEN, CDR2 SYDVKM. The CDR3: CASSSAGTPGYQETQYF. The CDR3, as DNA: TGTGCCAGCAGTTCGGCCGGGACCCCAGGGTACCAAGAGACCCAGTACTTC.

The chain uses TRBV6-5 and TRBJ2-3; 7 bases agree with TRBD2. This CDR3 has 13 amino acids. Germline CDR1 is MNHEY and CDR2 is SVGAGI. J gave up 0 bases and V 8 bases, and 2 bases lay outside the gene matches. The CDR3 DNA reads TGTGCCAGCGGCGGGGGAAGCACAGATACGCAGTATTTT. It codes for CASGGGSTDTQYF.

In its sample, this clone was seen a few times. The chain recombines TRBV6-5 with TRBJ1-5; D gene uncertain. V dropped 6 bases and J dropped 6 bases, with 9 bases sitting between them. The CDR3 is 12 amino acids. Germline V gene data show CDR1 as MNHEY and CDR2 as SVGAGI. The CDR3 reads CASRAGGQPQHF. The CDR3 DNA reads TGTGCCAGCAGAGCAGGAGGTCAGCCCCAGCATTTT.

The chain employs TRBV2 and TRBJ2-3; 9 bases are a match to TRBD2. This CDR3 comprises 19 residues. CDR1 and CDR2 from the germline V gene are SNHLY and FYNNEI. V was pared by 5 bases and J by 2 bases, with 17 bases of the junction left unmatched. The CDR3 region has the DNA TGTGCCAGCAGTAAAAGGGGGAGGACTAGCGCGGGATTCACAGATACGCAGTATTTT. Amino acid sequence: CASSKRGRTSAGFTDTQYF.

V and J are TRBV18 and TRBJ1-1, with D unresolved. Germline CDR1 reads KGHSH; CDR2 reads LQKENI. With 3 bases removed from V and 5 bases from J, the gap between germline ends came to 13 bases. The CDR3 has 14 amino acids. CDR3 sequence (DNA): TGTGCCAGCTCACCCTCGTCCGGGTGGACTGAAGCTTTCTTT. It codes for CASSPSSGWTEAFF.

The chain links TRBV29-1 to TRBJ2-7, with 8 bases that match TRBD1. From germline, CDR1 is SQVTM and CDR2 ANQGSEA. Losses at the gene ends were 7 bases for V and 6 bases for J; bases not matched to a gene: 5. The CDR3 length is 11 residues. The CDR3 nucleotides read TGCAGCGCCCGACAGGGGCGCGAGCAGTACGTC. As protein: CSARQGREQYV.

This chain uses TRBV27 with TRBJ1-4; no clear D gene. Between the trimmed V and J ends, which lost 5 bases and 0 bases, there was a span of 4 bases. Germline V gene sequence: CDR1 MNHEY, CDR2 SMNVEV (reference sequence). CDR3 length: 13 residues. This chain's CDR3 is CASSPTTNEKLFF. CDR3 coding DNA: TGTGCCAGCAGTCCCACAACTAATGAAAAACTGTTTTTT.

In this sample, this clone turned up a few times. The chain employs TRBV19 and TRBJ1-1, with D uncertain. V lost 3 bases and J 3 bases, leaving 8 bases between the germline ends. Germline CDR1 is LNHDA and CDR2 is SQIVND (reference sequence). The CDR3 has 13 amino acids. CDR3 in DNA: TGTGCCAGTAGTATTGTTCCGGACACTGAAGCTTTCTTT. Its translation: CASSIVPDTEAFF.

The chain employs TRBV5-1 and TRBJ2-6, with D unresolved. V was shortened by 0 bases and J by 0 bases, with 7 bases between the two germline ends. The CDR3 length is 16 residues. The germline V gene encodes CDR1 SGHRS and CDR2 YFSETQ. In DNA, the CDR3 is TGCGCCAGCAGCTTGGATACAGCCTCTGGGGCCAACGTCCTGACTTTC. This codes for CASSLDTASGANVLTF.

The rearrangement joins TRBV7-9 to TRBJ1-3; 8 bases agree with TRBD1. The CDR3 length is 13 residues. CDR1 is SEHNR and CDR2 is FQNEAQ in the germline V gene (reference sequence). The V gene end was trimmed by 7 bases and the J gene end by 3 bases; junction bases not matched to a gene: 2. The CDR3 loop is CASTGQGGNTIYF. CDR3 sequence (DNA): TGTGCCAGCACCGGACAGGGTGGAAACACCATATATTTT.